This T cell receptor beta chain stems from a study of cytomegalovirus exposure and HLA in healthy donors (dated by TCRdb to about 2017). For the study in its entirety: According to an earlier analysis of several hundred of the donors, about 180 million T cells yielded 95 million to 140 million unique TCR beta sequences and 276 Gb of sequence data. Around 330 gigabases of sequencing data and approximately 91 million unique TCR sequences made up an early release that covered over 550 HLA-typed donors. Of the approximately 400 genotyped donors, about 80% fell in the genetic ancestry cluster associated with self-reported Caucasian donors. The study was designed to test whether signatures of past pathogen exposure could be identified by cataloging public T cell receptors. Using immunosequencing, the study profiled T cell repertoires from approximately 700 subjects and related those repertoires to cytomegalovirus serostatus. Along with the approximately 650-subject first cohort, a separate validation cohort of more than 90 different subjects was used. The study combined high-throughput TCR immunosequencing, statistical association of individual TCRs with disease status, and machine learning to predict cytomegalovirus infection status. A later analysis re-examined previously published TCR beta repertoires from about 700 donors and added high-resolution HLA genotyping to investigate patterns of TCR occurrence. Rather than using new phenotypic data, the later analysis identified candidate immune exposures from TCR beta sequences and from how often those sequences occurred across donors. An earlier analysis of around 580 of the donors used high-throughput TCR beta sequencing to judge whether each TCR beta V gene segment behaved as functional or pseudogenic. Donor age, sex, ethnicity and CMV serostatus were compiled alongside the repertoire data. Genome-wide SNP genotypes for about 55% of the roughly 670 donors were used in a later genetic analysis, which treated that subset as a discovery cohort. All discovery cohort repertoires had been generated on a single sequencing platform. HLA typing covered class I and class II loci at four-digit resolution. The number of typed donors differed by locus: about 620-630 for A, B, C, DRB1 and DQB1; approximately 520 for DQA1; 606 for DPA1; and some 450 for DPB1. Because of strong linkage in the cohort, roughly five DR-DQ haplotypes were treated as single units for association and clustering. On average, about 240,000 unique TCR beta nucleotide sequences were sequenced per donor among fewer than 500 genotyped donors of the cohort, with about 19% of those sequences being non-productive. Broad study findings and their caveats: The classifier was reported to diagnose cytomegalovirus status with high specificity and sensitivity in both the original cohort and the validation cohort. Compared with equally common non-associated chains, HLA-associated TCR beta chains in a later analysis were more clonally expanded and had lower generation probabilities. HLA typing was unavailable for some donors at each locus, so association tests used only the typed subset. A further reported finding was that TCR beta sequences accurately predicted the HLA-A and HLA-B alleles for most subjects in the first cohort. The authors suggested that the approach could potentially be generalized to other disease states and immunological phenotypes. In a later analysis, several top co-occurrence clusters were reported to appear linked to parvovirus B19, influenza, CMV and Epstein-Barr virus. Only TCR beta chains were sequenced in this cohort, and the absence of alpha or paired-chain data limited detectable features. Across donors, most TCR sequences were observed very rarely, whereas some public TCRs were present in many individuals. Presence/absence analyses assumed roughly uniform sequencing depth across donors, an assumption that may not hold. The earlier analysis of around 600 of the donors excluded 15 to 20 rarely observed V segments, including chromosome 9 orphons, because counts were too low. A group of highly shared sequence variants was considered likely to be a technical artifact of the sequencing pipeline. In a later analysis, most CMV-associated TCR beta chains were found to appear HLA-restricted, with HLA associations seemingly driven largely by CMV exposure. Three of the identified cytomegalovirus-associated TCR beta chains were confirmed in vitro to be specific for cytomegalovirus antigens. The 87-base-pair reads could not distinguish some IMGT-functional V segments, including TRBV6-2 and TRBV6-3, so those segments were excluded. In a later genetic analysis, a missense DCLRE1C variant was associated with V-gene and J-gene trimming of TCR beta chains, and the association was replicated in an independent cohort. Correlated functional status among segregating V segments might reflect linkage disequilibrium, but an unknown experimental factor could not be ruled out. The study gave a list of 150 to 200 TCR beta chains associated with cytomegalovirus. In a later analysis, the rate of TCR association differed among HLA loci, with DRB1 alleles having the most associated TCRs and HLA-C alleles having the fewest. At a false discovery rate of 0.05, a later analysis linked approximately 18,000 TCR beta sequences to specific HLA alleles. A later genetic analysis reported fewer N-insertions in productive TCRs among donors in an Asian-associated ancestry cluster than the approximately 670-donor mean. An earlier analysis of several hundred of the donors showed that most TCR beta V segments appeared in productive rearrangements either about 87% or about 30% of the time, which broadly matched IMGT annotations. The only immune exposure information available for the cohort was CMV serostatus. Assigning TCR associations to individual alleles was difficult when HLA alleles, especially DR and DQ, strongly co-occurred.

In regard to this clone: The antigen this receptor binds is unknown. Because the CDR3's place on the DNA is in doubt, the DNA is left out and the CDR3 is given as listed by TCRdb.

The method was the immunoSEQ multiplex PCR assay. For the multiplex PCR, a mixture combining 60 forward primers for TCR Vbeta segments and 13 reverse primers for TCR Jbeta segments was used. A multiplex PCR assay on genomic DNA amplified the CDR3 region of rearranged TCR beta genes. The Illumina HiSeq System was used to sequence the amplified TCR beta libraries as 87-base-pair reads. The authors processed their data as follows. In a later analysis, roughly 80 million unique TCR beta chains were counted across the roughly 700 repertoires, and roughly 10 million of these chains were shared by at least two donors. Raw reads were error-corrected and collapsed into unique sequences with a nearest-neighbor algorithm that merged closely related sequences to remove PCR and sequencing errors. To assign V, D and J gene segments, CDR3 sequences were aligned to IMGT reference sequences. For a sequence to be retained, a match of at least six nucleotides to both a V gene segment and a J gene segment was required. Rearrangements were classified as productive when the CDR3 lacked stop codons and remained in frame with V and J, and all other rearrangements were classified as non-productive. CDR3 was defined according to IMGT convention as the region running from the second conserved V-encoded cysteine to the conserved J-encoded phenylalanine. In an earlier analysis of around 570 of the donors, sequences lacking an unambiguous match to a single V gene segment were excluded. An earlier analysis of under 750 of the donors called V segments functional above 56.7% productive rearrangements and segregating when the between-donor standard deviation exceeded 5%. A statistical classification framework was built to diagnose cytomegalovirus status from the catalog of TCR beta chain sequences. In a later analysis, V and J genes were assigned by comparing TCR nucleotide sequences against IMGT/GENE-DB human TR gene sequences. A later analysis assigned CDR3 sequences and most-parsimonious VDJ recombination scenarios with the TCRdist pipeline. In a later analysis, each TCR beta chain was defined by its CDR3 amino acid sequence together with its V-gene family, and reads without a unique V-gene family were excluded. As a way to deal with suspected cross-contamination and a sequencing artifact, a later analysis dropped under 600 nucleotide sequences that were highly shared and had low generation probability. In a later analysis, a clonal expansion index was calculated for each public chain from normalized within-repertoire ranks of inferred template counts. A later analysis computed generation probabilities with a VDJ recombination model fitted to out-of-frame rearrangements, and checked the results against IGoR. In a later analysis, TCR-TCR, TCR-HLA and TCR-CMV co-occurrence was scored with hypergeometric tests, and a repertoire-size bias correction was applied to TCR pairs. False discovery rates were estimated in a later analysis by permuting HLA or CMV assignments 20 times. In a later analysis, co-occurring TCRs were grouped using DBSCAN, with TCRdist sequence similarity added in when clustering inside HLA-allele-positive subsets. For co-occurrence clustering, repertoires with fewer than 30,000 or more than 120,000 public chains were excluded, along with roughly 5 repertoires with anomalous nucleotide sharing. TCRdb re-hosts the immuneACCESS table, in-frame sequences only. Its copies lack some clones; in the studies checked, an unresolved V gene accounts for under half of them, and the cause for the rest is not known. That table furnishes V, J and clone size, whereas the DNA furnished D and trimming. The sample table records roughly 150,000 clones; roughly 84% of these occur just once. Around 1.6% of the sample lies in the top ten.

Including cysteine and phenylalanine, the CDR3 has 15 amino acids. The germline V gene encodes CDR1 SGHDN and CDR2 FVKESK. The cohort consisted of 666 healthy bone marrow donors. All cohort members were sampled while nominally healthy, although unrecorded immune exposures were likely present. The donor was CMV seronegative and belonged to the group of around 350 seronegative cohort members. Every donor gave a peripheral blood sample, and the peripheral blood mononuclear cells from that sample were used for TCR beta sequencing. The Qiagen DNeasy Blood Extraction Kit was used to extract genomic DNA from the blood cell samples.

This chain joins TRBV14 to TRBJ2-1; the table's D call, TRBD1, has no DNA check behind it. This sequence originates from a woman aged 18-29 years in good health and CMV-seronegative. Sequencing was done on a sample of PBMCs. The CDR3 region has the sequence CASRYSCRGRQGMFF.